This T cell receptor (beta chain) was captured by sequencing in a study of T cell responses to AZD1222 COVID-19 vaccine. Study-wide context: Second-dose schedules of about 4 or about 12 weeks were combined. General study results and limits: Spike-specific TCR breadth and depth both grew after two AZD1222 doses. It should be noted that donors were predominantly white British and more often female, and clonal diversity was possibly underestimated. Nearly half of unique spike-specific TCRs reportedly avoided B.1.351 and B.1.1.7 mutated regions.

CDR1 is KGHDR, CDR2 SFDVKD, per germline. CDR3 size: 15 residues. Trimming cost V 3 bases and J 2 bases, with 10 bases left between them. Worth noting for this clone: The antigen is undetermined.

Profiled with immunoSEQ multiplex PCR; TCRdb holds only in-frame clones, not every one. The table includes 110,000 to 150,000 clones, about 93% detected once. The chain is built from TRBV24-1 and TRBJ1-3; D perhaps matches TRBD1 (5 bases). This material consisted of peripheral blood, taken on day 0 of AZD1222 vaccination. This receptor was obtained from an adult in good health. In DNA, the CDR3 is TGTGCCACCAGTGATCCGACAGAACCTGGAAACACCATATATTTT. Protein: CATSDPTEPGNTIYF.